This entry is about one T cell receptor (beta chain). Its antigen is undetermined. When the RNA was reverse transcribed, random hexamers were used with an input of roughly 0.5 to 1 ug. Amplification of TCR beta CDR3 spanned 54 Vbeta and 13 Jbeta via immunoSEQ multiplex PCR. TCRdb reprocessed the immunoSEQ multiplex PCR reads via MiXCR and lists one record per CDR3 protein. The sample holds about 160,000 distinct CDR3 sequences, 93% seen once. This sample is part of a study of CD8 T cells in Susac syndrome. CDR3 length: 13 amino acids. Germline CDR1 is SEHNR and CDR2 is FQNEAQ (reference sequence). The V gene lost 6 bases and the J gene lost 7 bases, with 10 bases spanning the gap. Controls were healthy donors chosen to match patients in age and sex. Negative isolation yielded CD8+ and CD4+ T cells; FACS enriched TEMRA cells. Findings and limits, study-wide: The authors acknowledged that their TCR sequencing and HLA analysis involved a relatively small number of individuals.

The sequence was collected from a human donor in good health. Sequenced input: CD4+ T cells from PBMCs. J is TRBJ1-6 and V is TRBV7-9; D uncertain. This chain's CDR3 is CASSYTENSPLHF. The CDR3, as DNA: TGTGCCAGCAGTTACACAGAGAATTCACCCCTCCACTTT.